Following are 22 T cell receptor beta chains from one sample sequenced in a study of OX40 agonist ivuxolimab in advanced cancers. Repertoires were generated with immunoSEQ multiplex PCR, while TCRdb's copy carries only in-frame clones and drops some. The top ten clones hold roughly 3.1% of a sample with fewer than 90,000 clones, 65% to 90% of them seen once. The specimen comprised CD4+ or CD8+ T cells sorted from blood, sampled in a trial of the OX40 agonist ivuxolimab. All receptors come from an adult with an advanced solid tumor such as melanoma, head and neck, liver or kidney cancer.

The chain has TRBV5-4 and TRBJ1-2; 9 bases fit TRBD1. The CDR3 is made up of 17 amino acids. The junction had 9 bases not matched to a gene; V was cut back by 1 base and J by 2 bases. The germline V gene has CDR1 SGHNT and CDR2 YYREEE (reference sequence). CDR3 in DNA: TGTGCCAGCAGCTTGTTATTGGCACAGGGGGCGAACTATGGCTACACCTTC. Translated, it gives CASSLLLAQGANYGYTF.

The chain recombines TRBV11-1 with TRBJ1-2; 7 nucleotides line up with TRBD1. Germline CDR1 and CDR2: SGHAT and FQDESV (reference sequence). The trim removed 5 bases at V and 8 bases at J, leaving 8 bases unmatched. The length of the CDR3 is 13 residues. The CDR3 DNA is TGTGCCAGCAGCCGACAGGGACTGGAAGGCTACACCTTC. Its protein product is CASSRQGLEGYTF.

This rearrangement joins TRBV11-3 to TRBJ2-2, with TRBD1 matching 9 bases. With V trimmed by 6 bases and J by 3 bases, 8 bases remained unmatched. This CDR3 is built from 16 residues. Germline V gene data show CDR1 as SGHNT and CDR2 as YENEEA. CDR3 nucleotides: TGTGCCAGCAGTCCAGCGTGGGACAGGGACACCGGGGAGCTGTTTTTT. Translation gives CASSPAWDRDTGELFF.

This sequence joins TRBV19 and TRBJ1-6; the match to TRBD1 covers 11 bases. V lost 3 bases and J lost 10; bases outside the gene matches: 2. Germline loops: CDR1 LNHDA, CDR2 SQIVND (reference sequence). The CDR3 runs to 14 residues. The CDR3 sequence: CASSIRDRGSPLHF. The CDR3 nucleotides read TGTGCCAGTAGTATCCGGGACAGGGGGTCACCCCTCCACTTT.

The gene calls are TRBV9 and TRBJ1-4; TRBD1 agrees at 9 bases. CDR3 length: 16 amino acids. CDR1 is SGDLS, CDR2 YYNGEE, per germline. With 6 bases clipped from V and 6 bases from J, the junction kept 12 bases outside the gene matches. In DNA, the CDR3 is TGTGCCAGCACACAACCAACAGGGGGCAGATATGAAAAACTGTTTTTT. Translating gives CASTQPTGGRYEKLFF. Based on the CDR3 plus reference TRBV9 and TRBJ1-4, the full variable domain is DSGVTQTPKHLITATGQRVTLRCSPRSGDLSVYWYQQSLDQGLQFLIQYYNGEERAKGNILERFSAQQFPDLHSELNLSSLELGDSALYFCASTQPTGGRYEKLFFGSGTQLSVL.

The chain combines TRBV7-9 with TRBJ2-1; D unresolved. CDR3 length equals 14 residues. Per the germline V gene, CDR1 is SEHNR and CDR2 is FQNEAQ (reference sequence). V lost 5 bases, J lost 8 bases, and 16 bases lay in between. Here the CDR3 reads CASSLFHGEDEQFF. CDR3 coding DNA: TGTGCCAGCAGCCTGTTCCATGGGGAAGATGAGCAGTTCTTC. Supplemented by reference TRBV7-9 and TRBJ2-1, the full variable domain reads DTGVSQNPRHKITKRGQNVTFRCDPISEHNRLYWYRQTLGQGPEFLTYFQNEAQLEKSRLLSDRFSAERPKGSFSTLEIQRTEQGDSAMYLCASSLFHGEDEQFFGPGTRLTVL.

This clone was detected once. The DNA of the CDR3 is TGTGCCTGGAGCAGTGCAACTAATGAAAAACTGTTTTTT. Translated: CAWSSATNEKLFF. The chain combines TRBV30 with TRBJ1-4; D is unclear. Deletions cut 3 bases from V and 0 bases from J, with 5 bases between. The CDR3 contains 13 residues. The germline V gene encodes CDR1 GTSNPN and CDR2 SVGIG (reference sequence).

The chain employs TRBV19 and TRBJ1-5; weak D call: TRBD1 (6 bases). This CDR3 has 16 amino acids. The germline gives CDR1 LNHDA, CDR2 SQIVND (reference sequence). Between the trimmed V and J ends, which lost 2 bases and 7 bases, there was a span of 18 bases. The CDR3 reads CASSIRGWGRNQPQHF. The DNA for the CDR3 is TGTGCCAGTAGTATAAGGGGGTGGGGAAGAAACCAGCCCCAGCATTTT.

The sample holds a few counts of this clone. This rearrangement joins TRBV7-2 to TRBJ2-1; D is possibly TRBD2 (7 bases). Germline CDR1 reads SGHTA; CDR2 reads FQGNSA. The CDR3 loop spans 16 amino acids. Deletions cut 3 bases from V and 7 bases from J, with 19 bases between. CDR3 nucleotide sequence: TGTGCCAGCAGCTTGAGGGGGGGGCCCTCGGGGAATGAGCAGTTCTTC. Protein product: CASSLRGGPSGNEQFF. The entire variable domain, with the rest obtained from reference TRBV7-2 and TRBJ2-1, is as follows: GAGVSQSPSNKVTEKGKDVELRCDPISGHTALYWYRQSLGQGLEFLIYFQGNSAPDKSGLPSDRFSAERTGGSVSTLTIQRTQQEDSAVYLCASSLRGGPSGNEQFFGPGTRLTVL.

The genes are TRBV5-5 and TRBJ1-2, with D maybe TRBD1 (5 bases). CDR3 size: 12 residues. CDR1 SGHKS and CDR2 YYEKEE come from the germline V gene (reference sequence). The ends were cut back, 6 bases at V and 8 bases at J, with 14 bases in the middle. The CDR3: CASTSVGVGYTF. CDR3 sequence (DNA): TGTGCCAGCACCTCCGTGGGGGTCGGCTACACCTTC.

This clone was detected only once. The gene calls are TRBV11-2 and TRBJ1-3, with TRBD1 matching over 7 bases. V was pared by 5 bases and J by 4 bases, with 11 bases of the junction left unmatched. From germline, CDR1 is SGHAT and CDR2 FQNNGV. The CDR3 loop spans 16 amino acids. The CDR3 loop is CASSPVTGKGGNTIYF. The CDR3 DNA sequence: TGTGCCAGCAGCCCCGTGACAGGGAAGGGCGGAAACACCATATATTTT.

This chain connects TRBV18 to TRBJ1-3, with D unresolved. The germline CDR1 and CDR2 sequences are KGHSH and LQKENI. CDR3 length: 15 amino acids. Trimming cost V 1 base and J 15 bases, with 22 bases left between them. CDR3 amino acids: CASSPLEGAGAGRYF. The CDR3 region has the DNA TGTGCCAGCTCACCACTCGAAGGAGCCGGAGCCGGGCGATATTTT.

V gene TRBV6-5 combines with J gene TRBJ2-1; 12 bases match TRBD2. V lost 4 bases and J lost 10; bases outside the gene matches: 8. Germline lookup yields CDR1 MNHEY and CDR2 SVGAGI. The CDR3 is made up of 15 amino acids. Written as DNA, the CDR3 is TGTGCCAGCAGTTCACGACTAGCGGGAGCTGGAGAGCAGTTCTTC. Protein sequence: CASSSRLAGAGEQFF.

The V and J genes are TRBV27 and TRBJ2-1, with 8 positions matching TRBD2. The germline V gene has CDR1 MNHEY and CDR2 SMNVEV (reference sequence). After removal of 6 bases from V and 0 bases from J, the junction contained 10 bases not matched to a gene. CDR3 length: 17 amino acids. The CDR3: CASRLTSARSSYNEQFF. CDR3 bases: TGTGCCAGCAGGCTGACTAGCGCCCGGAGCTCCTACAATGAGCAGTTCTTC.

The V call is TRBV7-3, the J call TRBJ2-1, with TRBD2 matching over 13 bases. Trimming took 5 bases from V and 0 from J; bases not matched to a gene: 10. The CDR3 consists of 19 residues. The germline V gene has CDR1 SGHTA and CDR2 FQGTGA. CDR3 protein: CASSPLPGLAGSSYNEQFF. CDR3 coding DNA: TGTGCCAGCAGCCCACTACCGGGACTAGCGGGGAGCTCCTACAATGAGCAGTTCTTC.

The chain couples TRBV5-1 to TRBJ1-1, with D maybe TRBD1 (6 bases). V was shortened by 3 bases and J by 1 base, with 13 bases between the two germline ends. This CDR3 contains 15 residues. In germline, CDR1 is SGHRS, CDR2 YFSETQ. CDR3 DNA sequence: TGCGCCAGCAGCTGGGCGGGGGCGCGGAACACTGAAGCTTTCTTT. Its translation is CASSWAGARNTEAFF.

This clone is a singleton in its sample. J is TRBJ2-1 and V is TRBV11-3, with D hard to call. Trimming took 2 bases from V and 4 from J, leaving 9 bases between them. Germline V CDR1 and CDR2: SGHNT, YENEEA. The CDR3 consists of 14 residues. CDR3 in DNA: TGTGCCAGCAGCTTAAAGGCAGCTTACAATGAGCAGTTCTTC. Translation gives CASSLKAAYNEQFF.

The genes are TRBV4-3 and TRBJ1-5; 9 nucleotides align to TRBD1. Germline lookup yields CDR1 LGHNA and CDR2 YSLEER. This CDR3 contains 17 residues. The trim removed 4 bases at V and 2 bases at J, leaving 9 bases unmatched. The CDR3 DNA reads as TGCGCCAGCAGCCGCGGGACAGGGAATGTTGGCAATCAGCCCCAGCATTTT. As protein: CASSRGTGNVGNQPQHF.

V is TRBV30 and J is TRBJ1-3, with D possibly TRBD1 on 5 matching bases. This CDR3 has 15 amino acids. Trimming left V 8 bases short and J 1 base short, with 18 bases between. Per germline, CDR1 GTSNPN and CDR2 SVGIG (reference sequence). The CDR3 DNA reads TGTGCCCCTTGGGGCGCTTCCTGTTCTGGAAACACCATATATTTT. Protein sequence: CAPWGASCSGNTIYF.

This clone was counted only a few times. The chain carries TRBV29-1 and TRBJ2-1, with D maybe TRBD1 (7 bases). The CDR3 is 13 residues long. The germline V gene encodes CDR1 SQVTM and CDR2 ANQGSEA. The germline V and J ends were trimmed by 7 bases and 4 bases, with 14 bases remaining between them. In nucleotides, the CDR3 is TGCAGCGGGAGGAGGGGGCTGTACAATGAGCAGTTCTTC. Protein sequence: CSGRRGLYNEQFF.

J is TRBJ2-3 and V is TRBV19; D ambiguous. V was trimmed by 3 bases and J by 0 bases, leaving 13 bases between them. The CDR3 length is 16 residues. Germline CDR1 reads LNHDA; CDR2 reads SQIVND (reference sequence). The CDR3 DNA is TGTGCCAGTAGTATTAACCCGTCTACTAGCACAGATACGCAGTATTTT. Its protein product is CASSINPSTSTDTQYF.

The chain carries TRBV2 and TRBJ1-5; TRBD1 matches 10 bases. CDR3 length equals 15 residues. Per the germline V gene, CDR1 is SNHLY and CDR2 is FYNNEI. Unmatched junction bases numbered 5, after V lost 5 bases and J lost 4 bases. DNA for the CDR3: TGTGCCAGCAGTCAACCGGGACAGGGGAATCAGCCCCAGCATTTT. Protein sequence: CASSQPGQGNQPQHF.